What follows are 27 T cell receptor beta chains derived from one specimen sequenced in a study of cytomegalovirus exposure and HLA in healthy donors. Primers: 60 Vbeta forward and 13 Jbeta reverse. Method: immunoSEQ multiplex PCR; TCRdb's copy keeps in-frame clones and lacks some. The table has about 200,000 clones, around 77% seen once; the top ten hold about 1.9%. Source material: PBMCs. All receptors come from a man in his thirties or forties in good health and CMV-seronegative.

The chain joins TRBV2 to TRBJ2-4, with 7 bases matching TRBD2. The V segment lost 8 bases and the J segment 0 bases; nucleotides outside the gene matches: 7. Germline CDR1 is SNHLY and CDR2 is FYNNEI. The CDR3 contains 15 residues. The CDR3 protein is CASWGGTLAKNIQYF. The CDR3 DNA is TGTGCCAGCTGGGGGGGAACACTAGCCAAAAACATTCAGTACTTC.

The V gene is TRBV7-9, the J gene TRBJ2-7; tentatively, D is TRBD1 (6 bases). The CDR3 consists of 12 residues. Germline CDR1 and CDR2: SEHNR and FQNEAQ (reference sequence). Trimming left V 6 bases short and J 4 bases short, with 10 bases between. CDR3 nucleotides: TGTGCCAGCAGAGATACAGGGTACGAGCAGTACTTC. Amino acid sequence: CASRDTGYEQYF.

This clone was seen only a few times. The V and J genes are TRBV6-4 and TRBJ2-5; TRBD2 aligns across 8 bases. The CDR3 is 15 amino acids. Unmatched junction bases numbered 8, after V lost 3 bases and J lost 5 bases. Germline-derived CDR1 and CDR2 are MRHNA and SNTAGT. The CDR3 sequence: CASSERAGVRETQYF. Written as DNA, the CDR3 is TGTGCCAGCAGTGAAAGAGCGGGAGTACGGGAGACCCAGTACTTC.

This chain joins TRBV9 and TRBJ2-7; a possible D gene is TRBD1 (5 bases). CDR3 length equals 13 residues. The V and J ends lost 0 bases and 9 bases respectively, with 13 bases between them. Germline CDR1 is SGDLS and CDR2 is YYNGEE. The CDR3 sequence: CASSVVGYQGQYF. DNA of the CDR3: TGTGCCAGCAGCGTAGTGGGTTATCAGGGGCAGTACTTC.

The chain is built from TRBV28 and TRBJ2-1; 14 nucleotides align to TRBD2. Germline V CDR1 and CDR2: MDHEN, SYDVKM. V lost 5 bases, J lost 9 bases, and 18 bases stayed unmatched. This CDR3 contains 19 residues. The CDR3 sequence: CASSLLGTSGSRPSSEQFF. The DNA of the CDR3 is TGTGCCAGCAGTCTGCTGGGGACTAGCGGGAGCCGTCCCTCAAGTGAGCAGTTCTTC. The complete variable domain, with remaining parts taken from reference TRBV28 and TRBJ2-1, reads DVKVTQSSRYLVKRTGEKVFLECVQDMDHENMFWYRQDPGLGLRLIYFSYDVKMKEKGDIPEGYSVSREKKERFSLILESASTNQTSMYLCASSLLGTSGSRPSSEQFFGPGTRLTVL.

CDR3 protein: CSVEARRGPGSDTQYF. The CDR3 DNA reads as TGCAGCGTTGAAGCCCGCAGGGGCCCAGGGTCAGATACGCAGTATTTT. The rearrangement links TRBV29-1 to TRBJ2-3; a possible D gene is TRBD1 (6 bases). Trimming took off 1 base at V and 4 bases at J, with 18 bases between the two ends. From germline, CDR1 is SQVTM and CDR2 ANQGSEA. The CDR3 loop spans 16 amino acids.

This clone has only a few counts. V and J are TRBV27 and TRBJ1-1; D is perhaps TRBD1 (6 bases). CDR3 length: 14 residues. Germline CDR1 reads MNHEY; CDR2 reads SMNVEV (reference sequence). Trimming stripped 5 bases from V and 4 bases from J, with 14 bases between. The CDR3, as DNA: TGTGCCAGCAGTGCACAGGGCGTCGGCACTGAAGCTTTCTTT. Amino acid sequence: CASSAQGVGTEAFF.

This chain connects TRBV5-1 to TRBJ2-6, with TRBD1 matching 8 bases. Germline V gene sequence: CDR1 SGHRS, CDR2 YFSETQ. V gave up 1 base and J gave up 0 bases; unmatched junction bases: 3. CDR3 length equals 17 residues. The CDR3 loop reads CASSLNRGASGANVLTF. The CDR3 region has the DNA TGCGCCAGCAGCTTGAACAGGGGGGCCTCTGGGGCCAACGTCCTGACTTTC.

This chain connects TRBV6-5 to TRBJ1-6; TRBD1 matches 10 bases. Germline V lookup: CDR1 MNHEY, CDR2 SVGAGI. This CDR3 region has 14 residues. V was pared by 6 bases and J by 10 bases, with 6 bases of the junction left unmatched. The chain's CDR3 is CASRTGTGESPLHF. The CDR3 nucleotides read TGTGCCAGCAGGACCGGGACAGGGGAATCACCCCTCCACTTT.

V is TRBV14 and J is TRBJ1-4, with a possible D match to TRBD1 (5 bases). The length of the CDR3 is 14 residues. Germline assignment: CDR1 SGHDN and CDR2 FVKESK. V dropped 1 base and J dropped 8 bases, with 11 bases sitting between them. This CDR3 is CASSQVARVEKLFF. The CDR3 DNA is TGTGCCAGCAGCCAAGTTGCCAGGGTCGAAAAACTGTTTTTT.

The CDR3 bases are TGTGCCAGTAGTTTTATCGCTAGTTCTGTTAACACTGAAGCTTTCTTT. Translation: CASSFIASSVNTEAFF. The chain employs TRBV19 and TRBJ1-1, with D hard to call. The CDR3 has 16 residues. CDR1 LNHDA and CDR2 SQIVND come from the germline V gene (reference sequence). V gave up 5 bases and J gave up 2 bases, with 18 bases separating them.

This clone came up a few times. The V and J genes are TRBV6-5 and TRBJ2-2; TRBD1 might be the D (5 bases). The CDR3 has 12 residues. The germline gives CDR1 MNHEY, CDR2 SVGAGI. V lost 8 bases and J 7 bases, leaving 11 bases between the germline ends. The CDR3 sequence is CASQGLGGELFF. Written as DNA, the CDR3 is TGTGCCAGCCAGGGTCTGGGCGGGGAGCTGTTTTTT.

The gene calls are TRBV5-4 and TRBJ2-7; 8 bases agree with TRBD1. Germline V lookup: CDR1 SGHNT, CDR2 YYREEE (reference sequence). V shed 3 bases, J shed 6 bases, and the junction held 14 bases outside the gene matches. There are 16 residues in the CDR3. The CDR3 region has the DNA TGTGCCAGCAGCTCCCGCCAACAGGGGGTGTCGGGCGAGCAGTACTTC. Amino acid sequence: CASSSRQQGVSGEQYF.

This chain uses TRBV6-1 with TRBJ1-2; 9 bases align to TRBD1. The length of the CDR3 is 18 residues. With V trimmed by 1 base and J by 3 bases, 12 bases remained unmatched. Germline CDR1 and CDR2: MNHNS and SASEGT. This CDR3 reads CASSEGDRDLRSYYGYTF. The CDR3 DNA sequence: TGTGCCAGCAGTGAAGGGGACAGGGACCTTCGCTCCTACTATGGCTACACCTTC.

The rearrangement links TRBV5-6 to TRBJ2-7, with TRBD1 identical over 11 bases. The V gene end was trimmed by 1 base and the J gene end by 4 bases; junction bases not matched to a gene: 7. Germline CDR1 and CDR2: SGHDT and YYEEEE. The CDR3 is 16 residues long. The CDR3 DNA reads TGTGCCAGCAGCTTGCTTAGGGACAGGGGGGGGTACGAGCAGTACTTC. This codes for CASSLLRDRGGYEQYF.

The rearrangement links TRBV11-3 to TRBJ2-2; 12 positions agree with TRBD2. The germline V gene has CDR1 SGHNT and CDR2 YENEEA. The CDR3 consists of 16 residues. The J segment lost 1 base and the V segment lost 5 bases, leaving 2 bases of the junction unmatched. The CDR3 region has the DNA TGTGCCAGCAGCAAGACTAGCGGGGGGAACACCGGGGAGCTGTTTTTT. It codes for CASSKTSGGNTGELFF.

The V call is TRBV6-1, the J call TRBJ2-7, with 7 positions matching TRBD2. The CDR3 is 14 amino acids. The germline CDR1 and CDR2 sequences are MNHNS and SASEGT. Germline trimming cut 4 bases from V and 3 bases from J; bases unmatched to any gene: 6. CDR3 region: CASSATRTSYEQYF. DNA for the CDR3: TGTGCCAGCAGTGCCACCAGGACTAGCTACGAGCAGTACTTC.

The CDR3 DNA reads TGTGCCAGCAGCACCTGGACAGGGGAGGGGGAGACCCAGTACTTC. It specifies CASSTWTGEGETQYF. The chain carries TRBV9 and TRBJ2-5; TRBD1 matches at 9 bases. The trim removed 4 bases at V and 5 bases at J, leaving 9 bases unmatched. CDR3 length: 15 residues. Per the germline V gene, CDR1 is SGDLS and CDR2 is YYNGEE. Together with reference TRBV9 and TRBJ2-5, the CDR3 gives the full variable domain: DSGVTQTPKHLITATGQRVTLRCSPRSGDLSVYWYQQSLDQGLQFLIQYYNGEERAKGNILERFSAQQFPDLHSELNLSSLELGDSALYFCASSTWTGEGETQYFGPGTRLLVL.

The chain employs TRBV19 and TRBJ2-5; a possible D gene is TRBD1 (5 bases). Germline V gives CDR1 LNHDA, CDR2 SQIVND (reference sequence). The CDR3 covers 14 residues. V lost 2 bases and J 4 bases, leaving 11 bases between the germline ends. CDR3 residues: CASSIFGRGETQYF. CDR3 DNA: TGTGCCAGTAGTATATTCGGTAGGGGAGAGACCCAGTACTTC.

The CDR3 DNA reads as TGCAGCGTTGTAGTAGGGGGCATCCCCGAGACCCAGTACTTC. It translates to CSVVVGGIPETQYF. The chain carries TRBV29-1 and TRBJ2-5; TRBD1 matches 7 bases. Germline CDR1 reads SQVTM; CDR2 reads ANQGSEA. This CDR3 has 14 amino acids. Trimming took 4 bases from V and 5 from J; bases not matched to a gene: 10.

The chain is built from TRBV28 and TRBJ1-5; tentatively, D is TRBD1 (5 bases). CDR1 is MDHEN, CDR2 SYDVKM, per germline. Trimming stripped 8 bases from V and 6 bases from J, with 11 bases between. The CDR3 is made up of 12 amino acids. The CDR3 nucleotides read TGTGCCAGCTCATGGGGGGGTCAGCCCCAGCATTTT. Amino acids: CASSWGGQPQHF.

V gene TRBV27 combines with J gene TRBJ2-1; 7 bases agree with TRBD2. The V gene end was trimmed by 1 base and the J gene end by 7 bases; junction bases not matched to a gene: 7. This CDR3 is 15 amino acids long. Germline V gives CDR1 MNHEY, CDR2 SMNVEV (reference sequence). CDR3 sequence (DNA): TGTGCCAGCAGTTTATTCCAGCGGGGTCGAAATGAGCAGTTCTTC. Its protein is CASSLFQRGRNEQFF.

This clone showed up just a few times. The chain employs TRBV29-1 and TRBJ2-7; 9 positions match TRBD1. Per germline, CDR1 SQVTM and CDR2 ANQGSEA. The CDR3 loop spans 15 amino acids. The V and J ends lost 4 bases and 3 bases, in that order; junction bases with no gene match: 10. The CDR3 protein is CSVARPDRGVYEQYF. The CDR3 bases are TGCAGCGTTGCGAGGCCTGACAGGGGGGTCTACGAGCAGTACTTC.

This clone has just a few counts. The CDR3 region has the DNA TGTGCCAGCAGCGTAGACCCCGACGGCGGGATCCAAGAGACCCAGTACTTC. Protein: CASSVDPDGGIQETQYF. The chain recombines TRBV9 with TRBJ2-5, with D perhaps TRBD2 (6 bases). V gave up 0 bases and J gave up 1 base, with 16 bases separating them. The CDR3 is 17 residues long. Germline values: CDR1 SGDLS, CDR2 YYNGEE.

V gene TRBV10-3 combines with J gene TRBJ2-1, with 9 bases lining up with TRBD2. J gave up 7 bases and V 7 bases, and 11 bases lay outside the gene matches. This CDR3 is built from 15 residues. Germline V gene sequence: CDR1 ENHRY, CDR2 SYGVKD. The CDR3 loop is CAITKTSGGGNEQFF. CDR3 in DNA: TGTGCCATCACTAAGACTAGCGGAGGCGGGAATGAGCAGTTCTTC.

This clone was counted between two and nine times. Additional DNA sequences in this sample encode the identical CDR3. J is TRBJ2-7 and V is TRBV2, with 7 bases fitting TRBD1. Germline CDR1 and CDR2: SNHLY and FYNNEI. The CDR3 is 14 amino acids. V lost 6 bases and J lost 4; bases outside the gene matches: 9. CDR3 in amino acids: CASSLTGNFYEQYF. Written as DNA, the CDR3 is TGTGCCAGCAGCCTGACAGGGAATTTTTACGAGCAGTACTTC.

The rearrangement links TRBV14 to TRBJ2-1, with D possibly TRBD2 on 5 matching bases. The CDR3 length is 16 residues. Germline V gives CDR1 SGHDN, CDR2 FVKESK. The V and J ends lost 2 bases and 4 bases respectively, with 15 bases between them. The DNA for the CDR3 is TGTGCCAGCAGCCAATTCTCATCAGCGGTATACAATGAGCAGTTCTTC. Amino acid sequence: CASSQFSSAVYNEQFF.